This T cell receptor beta chain was sequenced in a study of CD8 T cells in ankylosing spondylitis. Study observations and caveats: Reported data indicate significant enrichment of disease-linked clones within matched ankylosing spondylitis synovial fluid. Certain motif variants had earlier appeared in reactive arthritis synovial fluid and blood. A TCR beta motif made of several highly homologous variants seemed typical of ankylosing spondylitis blood.

Points on this clonotype: Antigen: not known.

This CDR3 comprises 15 residues. V was pared by 7 bases and J by 9 bases, with 11 bases of the junction left unmatched. The V gene's germline CDR1 is SGHTA and CDR2 FQGNSA. Quantitative 5'-RACE with molecular barcodes was used to make the TCR beta libraries. TCRdb re-derived calls from the 5' RACE reads in MiXCR, one entry per CDR3 protein. The data hold approximately 150,000 distinct CDR3 sequences, with under 35% observed a single time. Specimen: synovial fluid, either unsorted or a sorted T cell fraction (not recorded which). The chain links TRBV7-2 to TRBJ1-6; 8 positions match TRBD1. This TCR was recovered from a male donor with ankylosing spondylitis. Written as DNA, the CDR3 is TGTGCCAGCACATTTGTCCAGGGGGCCGGTTCACCCCTCCACTTT. Translation: CASTFVQGAGSPLHF. Complete variable domain (other parts from reference TRBV7-2 and TRBJ1-6): GAGVSQSPSNKVTEKGKDVELRCDPISGHTALYWYRQSLGQGLEFLIYFQGNSAPDKSGLPSDRFSAERTGGSVSTLTIQRTQQEDSAVYLCASTFVQGAGSPLHFGNGTRLTVT.